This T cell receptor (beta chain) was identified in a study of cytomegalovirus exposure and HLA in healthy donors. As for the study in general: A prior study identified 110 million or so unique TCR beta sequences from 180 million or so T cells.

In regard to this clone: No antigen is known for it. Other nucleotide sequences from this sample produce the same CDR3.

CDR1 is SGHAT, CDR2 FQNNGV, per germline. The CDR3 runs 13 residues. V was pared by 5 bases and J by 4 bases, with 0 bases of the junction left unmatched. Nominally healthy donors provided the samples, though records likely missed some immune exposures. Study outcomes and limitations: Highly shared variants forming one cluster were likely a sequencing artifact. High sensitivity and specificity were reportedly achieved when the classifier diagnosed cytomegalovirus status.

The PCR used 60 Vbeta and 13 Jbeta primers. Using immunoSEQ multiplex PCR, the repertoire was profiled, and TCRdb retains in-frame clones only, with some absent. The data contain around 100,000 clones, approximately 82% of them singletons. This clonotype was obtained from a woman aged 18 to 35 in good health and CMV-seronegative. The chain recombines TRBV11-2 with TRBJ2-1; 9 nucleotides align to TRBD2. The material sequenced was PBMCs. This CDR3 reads CASSLAGYNEQFF. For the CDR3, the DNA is TGTGCCAGCAGCCTAGCGGGGTACAATGAGCAGTTCTTC. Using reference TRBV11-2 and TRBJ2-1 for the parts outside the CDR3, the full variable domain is EAGVAQSPRYKIIEKRQSVAFWCNPISGHATLYWYQQILGQGPKLLIQFQNNGVVDDSQLPKDRFSAERLKGVDSTLKIQPAKLEDSAVYLCASSLAGYNEQFFGPGTRLTVL.